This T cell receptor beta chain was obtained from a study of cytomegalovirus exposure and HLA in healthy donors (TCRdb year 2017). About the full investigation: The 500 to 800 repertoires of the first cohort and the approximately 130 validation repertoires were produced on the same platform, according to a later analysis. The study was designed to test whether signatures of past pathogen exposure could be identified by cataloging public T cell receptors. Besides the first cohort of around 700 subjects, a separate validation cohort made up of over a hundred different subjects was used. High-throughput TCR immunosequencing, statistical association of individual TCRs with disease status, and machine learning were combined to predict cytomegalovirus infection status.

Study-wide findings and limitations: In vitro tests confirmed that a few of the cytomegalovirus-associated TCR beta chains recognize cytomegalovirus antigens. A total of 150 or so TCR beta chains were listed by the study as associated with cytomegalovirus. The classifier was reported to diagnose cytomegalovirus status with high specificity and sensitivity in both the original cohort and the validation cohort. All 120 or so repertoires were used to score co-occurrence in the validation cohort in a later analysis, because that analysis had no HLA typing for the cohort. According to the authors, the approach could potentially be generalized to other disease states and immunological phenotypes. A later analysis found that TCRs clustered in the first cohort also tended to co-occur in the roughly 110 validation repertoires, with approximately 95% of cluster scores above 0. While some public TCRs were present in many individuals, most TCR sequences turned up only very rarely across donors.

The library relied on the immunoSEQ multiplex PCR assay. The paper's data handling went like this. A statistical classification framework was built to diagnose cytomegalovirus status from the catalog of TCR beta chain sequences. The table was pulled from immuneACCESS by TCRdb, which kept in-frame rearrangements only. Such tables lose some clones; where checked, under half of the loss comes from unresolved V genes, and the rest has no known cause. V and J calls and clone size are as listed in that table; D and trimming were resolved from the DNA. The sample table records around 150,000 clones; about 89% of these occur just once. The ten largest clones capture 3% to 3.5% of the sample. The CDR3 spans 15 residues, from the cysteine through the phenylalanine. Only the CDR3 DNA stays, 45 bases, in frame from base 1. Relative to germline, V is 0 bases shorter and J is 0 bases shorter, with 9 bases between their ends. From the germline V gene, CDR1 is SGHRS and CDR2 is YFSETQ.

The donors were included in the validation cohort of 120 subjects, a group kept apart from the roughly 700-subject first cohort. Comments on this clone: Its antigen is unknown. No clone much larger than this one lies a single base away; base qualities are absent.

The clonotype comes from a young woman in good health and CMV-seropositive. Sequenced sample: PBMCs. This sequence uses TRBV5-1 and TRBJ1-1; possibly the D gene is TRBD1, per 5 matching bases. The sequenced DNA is TGCGCCAGCAGCTTGGGTGGGGGGGTGAACACTGAAGCTTTCTTT. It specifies CASSLGGGVNTEAFF. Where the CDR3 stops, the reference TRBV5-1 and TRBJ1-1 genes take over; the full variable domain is KAGVTQTPRYLIKTRGQQVTLSCSPISGHRSVSWYQQTPGQGLQFLFEYFSETQRNKGNFPGRFSGRQFSNSRSEMNVSTLELGDSALYLCASSLGGGVNTEAFFGQGTRLTVV.